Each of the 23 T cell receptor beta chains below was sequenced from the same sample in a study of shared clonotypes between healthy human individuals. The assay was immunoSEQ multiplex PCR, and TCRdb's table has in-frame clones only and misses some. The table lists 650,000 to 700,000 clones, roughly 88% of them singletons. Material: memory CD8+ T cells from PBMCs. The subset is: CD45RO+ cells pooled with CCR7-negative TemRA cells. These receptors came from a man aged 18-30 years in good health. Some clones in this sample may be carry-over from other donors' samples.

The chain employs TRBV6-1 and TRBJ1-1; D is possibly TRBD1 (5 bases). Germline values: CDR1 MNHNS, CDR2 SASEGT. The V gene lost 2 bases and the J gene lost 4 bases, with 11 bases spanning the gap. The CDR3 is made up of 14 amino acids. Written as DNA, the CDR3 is TGTGCCAGCAGTGAATGGGACGGGGGCACTGAAGCTTTCTTT. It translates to CASSEWDGGTEAFF.

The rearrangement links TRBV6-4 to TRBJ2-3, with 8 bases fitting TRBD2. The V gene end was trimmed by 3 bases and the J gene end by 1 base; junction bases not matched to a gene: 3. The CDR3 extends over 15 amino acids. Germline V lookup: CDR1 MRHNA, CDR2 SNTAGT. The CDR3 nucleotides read TGTGCCAGCAGTGAACAGACTAGCGGCACAGATACGCAGTATTTT. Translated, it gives CASSEQTSGTDTQYF.

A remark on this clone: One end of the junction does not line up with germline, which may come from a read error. The CDR3 DNA sequence: TGTGCCTGGAATTTCGGGACAGGGGGTTTGTACGACCAGTACTTC. Its protein product is CAWNFGTGGLYDQYF. The chain couples TRBV30 to TRBJ2-7; 11 bases are shared with TRBD1. Germline V lookup: CDR1 GTSNPN, CDR2 SVGIG (reference sequence). The length of the CDR3 is 15 residues.

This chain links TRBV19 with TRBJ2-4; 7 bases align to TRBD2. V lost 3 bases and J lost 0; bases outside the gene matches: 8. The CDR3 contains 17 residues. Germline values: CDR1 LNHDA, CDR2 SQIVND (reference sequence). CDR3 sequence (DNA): TGTGCCAGTAGTATCACGGGGCTAGCGGTAGCCAAAAACATTCAGTACTTC. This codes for CASSITGLAVAKNIQYF.

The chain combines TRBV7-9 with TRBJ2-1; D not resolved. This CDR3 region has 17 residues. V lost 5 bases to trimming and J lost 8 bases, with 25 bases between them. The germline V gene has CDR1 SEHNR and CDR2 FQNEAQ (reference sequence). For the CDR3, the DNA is TGTGCCAGCAGCGCCACTCCTCTACCCCCGAGCTCCTATGAGCAGTTCTTC. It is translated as CASSATPLPPSSYEQFF. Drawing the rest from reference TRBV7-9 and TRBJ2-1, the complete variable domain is DTGVSQNPRHKITKRGQNVTFRCDPISEHNRLYWYRQTLGQGPEFLTYFQNEAQLEKSRLLSDRFSAERPKGSFSTLEIQRTEQGDSAMYLCASSATPLPPSSYEQFFGPGTRLTVL.

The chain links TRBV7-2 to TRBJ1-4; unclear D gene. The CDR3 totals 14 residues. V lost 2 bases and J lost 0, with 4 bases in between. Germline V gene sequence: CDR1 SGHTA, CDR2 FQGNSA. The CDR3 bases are TGTGCCAGCAGCTTAAAAGCAACTAATGAAAAACTGTTTTTT. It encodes CASSLKATNEKLFF.

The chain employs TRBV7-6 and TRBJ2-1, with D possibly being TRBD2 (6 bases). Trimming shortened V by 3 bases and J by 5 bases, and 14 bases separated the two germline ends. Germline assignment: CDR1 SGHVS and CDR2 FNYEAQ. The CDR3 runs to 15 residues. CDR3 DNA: TGTGCCAGCAGCTTGACTAGACTCCCCAACAATGAGCAGTTCTTC. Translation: CASSLTRLPNNEQFF.

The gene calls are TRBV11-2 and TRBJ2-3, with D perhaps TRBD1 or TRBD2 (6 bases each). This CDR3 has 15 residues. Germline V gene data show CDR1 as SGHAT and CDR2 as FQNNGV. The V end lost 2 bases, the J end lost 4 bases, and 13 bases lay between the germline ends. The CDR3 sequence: CASSLRRGPSDTQYF. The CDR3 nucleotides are TGTGCCAGCAGCTTACGCCGGGGGCCCTCAGATACGCAGTATTTT.

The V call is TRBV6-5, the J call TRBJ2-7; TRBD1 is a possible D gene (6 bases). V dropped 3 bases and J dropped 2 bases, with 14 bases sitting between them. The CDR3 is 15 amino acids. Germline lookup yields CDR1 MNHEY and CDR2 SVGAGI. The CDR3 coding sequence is TGTGCCAGCAGTTATGGGTTGGGGGCGACCTACGAGCAGTACTTC. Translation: CASSYGLGATYEQYF.

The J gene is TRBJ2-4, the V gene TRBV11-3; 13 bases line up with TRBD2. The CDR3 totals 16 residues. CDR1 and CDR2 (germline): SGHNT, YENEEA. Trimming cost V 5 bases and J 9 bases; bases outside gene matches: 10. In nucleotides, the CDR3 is TGTGCCAGCAGCAGCTCGGGACTAGCGGGACCCGGCATTCAGTACTTC. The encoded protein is CASSSSGLAGPGIQYF.

The CDR3 region is CASTYQTSITDTQYF. The CDR3 nucleotides read TGTGCCAGCACCTACCAGACTTCCATCACAGATACGCAGTATTTT. This chain joins TRBV5-6 and TRBJ2-3; D is undetermined. The germline V and J ends were trimmed by 6 bases and 2 bases, with 16 bases remaining between them. CDR1 is SGHDT and CDR2 is YYEEEE in the germline V gene. This CDR3 is 15 amino acids long.

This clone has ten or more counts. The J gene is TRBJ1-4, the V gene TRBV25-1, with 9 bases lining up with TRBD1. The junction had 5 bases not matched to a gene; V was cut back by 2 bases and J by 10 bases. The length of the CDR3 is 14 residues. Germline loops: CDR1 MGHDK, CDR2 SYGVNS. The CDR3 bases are TGTGCCAGCAGTGAAAGCGGGGACAGGGCAAAACTGTTTTTT. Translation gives CASSESGDRAKLFF.

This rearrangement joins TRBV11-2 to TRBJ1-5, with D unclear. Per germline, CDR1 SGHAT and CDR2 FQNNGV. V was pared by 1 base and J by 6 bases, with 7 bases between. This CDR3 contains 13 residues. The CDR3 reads CASSLGGGQPQHF. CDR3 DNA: TGTGCCAGCAGCTTAGGGGGAGGTCAGCCCCAGCATTTT.

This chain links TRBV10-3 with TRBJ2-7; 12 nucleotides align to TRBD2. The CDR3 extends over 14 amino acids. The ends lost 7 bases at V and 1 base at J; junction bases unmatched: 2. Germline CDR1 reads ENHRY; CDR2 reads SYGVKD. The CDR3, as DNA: TGTGCCATCACCGGACTAGCGGGGTCCTACGAGCAGTACTTC. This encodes CAITGLAGSYEQYF.

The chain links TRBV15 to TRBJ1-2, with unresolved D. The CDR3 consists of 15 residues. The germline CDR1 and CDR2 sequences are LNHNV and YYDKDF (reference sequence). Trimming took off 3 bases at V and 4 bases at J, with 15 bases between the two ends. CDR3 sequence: CATSSDPNPTYGYTF. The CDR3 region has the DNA TGTGCCACCAGCAGTGACCCTAATCCGACCTATGGCTACACCTTC.

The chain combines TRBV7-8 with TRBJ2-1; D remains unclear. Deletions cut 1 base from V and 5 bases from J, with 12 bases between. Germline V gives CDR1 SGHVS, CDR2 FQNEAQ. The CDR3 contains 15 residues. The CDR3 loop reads CASSLELGSHNEQFF. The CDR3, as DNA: TGTGCCAGCAGCTTAGAGTTGGGCAGTCACAATGAGCAGTTCTTC.

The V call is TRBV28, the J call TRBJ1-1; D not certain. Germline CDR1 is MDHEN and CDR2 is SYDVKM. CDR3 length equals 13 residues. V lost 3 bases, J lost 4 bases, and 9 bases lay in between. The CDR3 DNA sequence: TGTGCCAGCAGTTTCTCCGGGAGCACTGAAGCTTTCTTT. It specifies CASSFSGSTEAFF.

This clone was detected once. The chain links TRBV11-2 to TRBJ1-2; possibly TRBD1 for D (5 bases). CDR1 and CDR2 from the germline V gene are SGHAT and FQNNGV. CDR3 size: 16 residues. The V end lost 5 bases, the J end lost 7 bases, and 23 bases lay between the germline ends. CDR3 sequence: CASSTYMGRAPGGYTF. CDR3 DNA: TGTGCCAGCAGCACGTACATGGGCAGGGCTCCAGGTGGCTACACCTTC.

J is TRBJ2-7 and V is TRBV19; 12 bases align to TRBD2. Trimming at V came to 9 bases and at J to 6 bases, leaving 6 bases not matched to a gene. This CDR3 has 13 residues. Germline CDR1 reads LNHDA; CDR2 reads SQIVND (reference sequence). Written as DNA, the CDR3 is TGTGCCAGCGGGACTAGCGGGTGGGGCGAGCAGTACTTC. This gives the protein CASGTSGWGEQYF.

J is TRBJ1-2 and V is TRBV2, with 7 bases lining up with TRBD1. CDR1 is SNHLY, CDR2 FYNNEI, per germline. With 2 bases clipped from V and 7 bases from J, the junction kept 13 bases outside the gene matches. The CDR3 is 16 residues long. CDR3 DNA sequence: TGTGCCAGCAGTGAACCTCGACAGGGCCGTAGTGGTGGCTACACCTTC. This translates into CASSEPRQGRSGGYTF.

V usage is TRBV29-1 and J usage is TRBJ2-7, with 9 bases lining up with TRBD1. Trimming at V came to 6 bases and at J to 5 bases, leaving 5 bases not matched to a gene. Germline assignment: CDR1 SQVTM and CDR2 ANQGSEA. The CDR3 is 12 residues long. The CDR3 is CSVGTGSNEQYF. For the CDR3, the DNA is TGCAGCGTCGGGACAGGGTCGAACGAGCAGTACTTC.

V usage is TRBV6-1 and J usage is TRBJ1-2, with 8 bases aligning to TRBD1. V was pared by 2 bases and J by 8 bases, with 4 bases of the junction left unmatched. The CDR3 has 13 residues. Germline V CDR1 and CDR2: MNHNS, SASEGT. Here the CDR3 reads CASSETRTGGYTF. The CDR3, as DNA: TGTGCCAGCAGTGAAACTAGGACAGGGGGCTACACCTTC.

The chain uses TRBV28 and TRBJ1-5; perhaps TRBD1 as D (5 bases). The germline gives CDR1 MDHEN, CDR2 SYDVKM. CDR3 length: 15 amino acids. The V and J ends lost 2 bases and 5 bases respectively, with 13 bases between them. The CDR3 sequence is CASSLSRDLYQPQHF. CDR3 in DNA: TGTGCCAGCAGTTTAAGCCGGGACCTTTATCAGCCCCAGCATTTT.